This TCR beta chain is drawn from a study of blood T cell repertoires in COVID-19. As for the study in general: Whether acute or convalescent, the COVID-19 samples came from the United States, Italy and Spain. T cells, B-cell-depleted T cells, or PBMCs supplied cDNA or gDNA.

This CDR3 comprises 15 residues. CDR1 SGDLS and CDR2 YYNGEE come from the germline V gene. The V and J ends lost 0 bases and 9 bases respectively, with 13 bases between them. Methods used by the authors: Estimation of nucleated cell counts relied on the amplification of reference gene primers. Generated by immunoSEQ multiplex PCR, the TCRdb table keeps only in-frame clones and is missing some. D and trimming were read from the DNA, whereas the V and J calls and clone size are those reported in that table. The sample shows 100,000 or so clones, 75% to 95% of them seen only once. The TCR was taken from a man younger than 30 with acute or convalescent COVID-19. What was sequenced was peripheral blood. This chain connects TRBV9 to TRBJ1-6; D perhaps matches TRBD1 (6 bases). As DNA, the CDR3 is TGTGCCAGCAGCGTAGGGGGGCAACCGGGTTCACCCCTCCACTTT. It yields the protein CASSVGGQPGSPLHF.